This TCR beta chain came from a study of blood T cells in healthy people across ages. Study findings and constraints: Measured against age, TCR beta diversity per million T cells decreased in a roughly linear manner.

The authors ran a second PCR of about 6 to 11 cycles using a sample-barcoded 5' primer and a J-beta primer mix. A minimum of 3 million CDR3-containing paired-end reads was obtained for each sample. TCRdb recomputed calls from the 5' RACE reads with MiXCR, one row per CDR3 protein. The sample contains about 1.5 million distinct CDR3 sequences, about 45% of which appear only once. Healthy Russian Caucasian donors spanned ages about 6 to 90 years. Per-sample PBMC isolation yielded at least 6.5 million cells. The germline V gene has CDR1 DFQATT and CDR2 SNEGSKA (reference sequence). This CDR3 is built from 15 residues. The V and J ends lost 5 bases and 5 bases, in that order; junction bases with no gene match: 12. As for this clonotype: Antigen specificity is unknown.

Sequencing input: blood. The TCR comes from a woman younger than 35 in good health. The gene calls are TRBV20-1 and TRBJ2-1; 7 nucleotides align to TRBD2. The DNA for the CDR3 is TGCAGTGCTCCCGTAGGCGGGAGCACTAACAATGAGCAGTTCTTC. Its translation: CSAPVGGSTNNEQFF.